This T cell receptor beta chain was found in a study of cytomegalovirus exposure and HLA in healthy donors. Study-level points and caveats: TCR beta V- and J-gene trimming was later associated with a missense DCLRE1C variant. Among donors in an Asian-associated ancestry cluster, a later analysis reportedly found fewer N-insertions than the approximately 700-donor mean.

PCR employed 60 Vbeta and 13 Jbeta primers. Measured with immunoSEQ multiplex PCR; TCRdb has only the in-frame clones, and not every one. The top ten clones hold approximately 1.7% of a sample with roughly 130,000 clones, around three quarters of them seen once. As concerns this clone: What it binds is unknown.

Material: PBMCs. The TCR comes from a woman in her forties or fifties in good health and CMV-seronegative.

Here the CDR3 reads CASSPPERPNNEQFF. DNA for the CDR3: TGTGCCAGCAGCCCACCAGAGCGGCCCAACAATGAGCAGTTCTTC. This chain links TRBV7-9 with TRBJ2-1; TRBD2 might be the D (5 bases). The germline CDR1 and CDR2 sequences are SEHNR and FQNEAQ (reference sequence). Trimming shortened V by 5 bases and J by 5 bases, and 16 bases separated the two germline ends. CDR3 size: 15 residues.